Sequencing of this T cell receptor (beta chain) was carried out in a study of T cells in localized non-small cell lung cancer. Findings of the study overall: Tumor trailed uninvolved adjacent lung in T cell clonality, which peaked there. Of the top 100 tumor clones, median about 56 were in adjacent lung, 25 to 30 among its top 100. Heterogeneity remains possible, as sequencing covered one tumor region only.

The data were produced by immunoSEQ multiplex PCR, yet TCRdb's version contains in-frame clones alone and is incomplete. The sample consists of about 40,000 clones, around 86% of them appearing once. Germline values: CDR1 MDHEN, CDR2 SYDVKM. The CDR3 extends over 13 amino acids. Trimming took 5 bases from V and 3 from J, leaving 10 bases between them. About this clone itself: As yet, its antigen is unknown.

The clonotype originates from a male donor at least 60 years old with stage II lung adenocarcinoma. This specimen consisted of peripheral blood mononuclear cells, obtained before any cancer treatment. The rearrangement joins TRBV28 to TRBJ1-2, with D unresolved. The CDR3 is CASSRGRHYGYTF. The CDR3 bases are TGTGCCAGCAGTCGAGGACGCCACTATGGCTACACCTTC.